A selection of T cell receptor beta chains follows, all from one sample in a study of CD8 T cells in ankylosing spondylitis. TCRdb reanalysed the 5' RACE reads using MiXCR and keeps one entry per CDR3 protein. The data contain some 150,000 distinct CDR3 sequences, 11% of them singletons. Sequencing was performed on blood, either unsorted or a sorted T cell fraction (not recorded which). The receptors shown here come from a female donor with ankylosing spondylitis or in good health (not recorded which). Each CDR3 is given with its conserved first and last residue. A D gene is named only where the DNA matches it firmly. For some rows the clone size is stated as once, few or many, or as a class when expanded; others skip it.

clone size	D gene	V gene	J gene	CDR3 protein
few	-	TRBV19	TRBJ1-2	CASSTAGTSYGYTF
many	TRBD2	TRBV7-9	TRBJ2-1	CASSLSGSLREQFF
many	TRBD1	TRBV11-1	TRBJ1-2	CASSSLPGQGERLSYGYTF
many	-	TRBV11-1	TRBJ2-1	CASSFSSEQFF
many	TRBD1	TRBV20-1	TRBJ2-1	CSAREQGNEQFF
few	-	TRBV7-3	TRBJ2-1	CASSLTRQNEQFF
many	TRBD1	TRBV28	TRBJ1-4	CASSSGTGINEKLFF
many	-	TRBV11-2	TRBJ1-6	CASSLLPGAENSPLHF
many	TRBD2	TRBV18	TRBJ2-6	CASSPLGWSGSTGANVLTF
many	TRBD1	TRBV20-1	TRBJ2-1	CSARPGQGVQNEQFF
few	-	TRBV25-1	TRBJ2-1	CASSESGSNEQFF
many	TRBD1	TRBV30	TRBJ1-5	CAWSGDRDQPQHF
-	TRBD1	TRBV7-8	TRBJ1-5	CASSPDRGLRKPQHF
many	-	TRBV21-1	TRBJ1-2	CASNTALTFYGYTF
many	-	TRBV12-3/TRBV12-4	TRBJ2-7	CASSLSKALSYEQYF
many	-	TRBV14	TRBJ2-7	CASSSRDGTYEQYF
many	-	TRBV30	TRBJ1-2	CAWSYRLSGGYTF
once	-	TRBV12-3/TRBV12-4	TRBJ2-4	CATSLVVTAKNIQYF
many	-	TRBV7-9	TRBJ1-1	CASSPGGDGREAFF
many	TRBD1	TRBV7-2	TRBJ2-5	CASRSGTGDETQYF
many	TRBD2	TRBV7-2	TRBJ2-1	CASSLWGTSGNYNEQFF
many	-	TRBV10-3	TRBJ2-1	CAISELESYNEQFF
many	TRBD2	TRBV20-1	TRBJ2-7	CSARDRLAFAYEQYF
many	-	TRBV29-1	TRBJ1-1	CSVEDRNEGRRWTEAFF
few	-	TRBV7-9	TRBJ2-7	CASSDRSLYEQYF
many	TRBD1	TRBV15	TRBJ2-7	CATSRDRTGRRYEQYF
many	-	TRBV28	TRBJ2-5	CASSQSDGWGTQYF
many	-	TRBV5-1	TRBJ2-2	CASSRDQVDTGELFF
many	TRBD1	TRBV6-1	TRBJ2-1	CASSAGQGAHGEQFF
many	TRBD1	TRBV20-1	TRBJ1-5	CSATRGYQPQHF
many	TRBD1	TRBV5-1	TRBJ1-2	CASSEGQGNYGYTF
many	TRBD2	TRBV2	TRBJ2-1	CASSVGSGRNIFKFF
few	-	TRBV12-3/TRBV12-4	TRBJ2-1	CASSPNRLPSYNEQFF
many	TRBD1	TRBV12-3/TRBV12-4	TRBJ1-1	CASTPGGDEAFF
many	-	TRBV29-1	TRBJ2-1	CSVTSYSYNEQFF
many	-	TRBV7-2	TRBJ2-1	CASSFGVYPFF
few	TRBD1	TRBV6-1	TRBJ1-5	CATKIDRASRQPQHF
-	-	TRBV5-5	TRBJ1-3	CASSLAGDRVSENTIYF
many	-	TRBV25-1	TRBJ2-2	CASSVEESNTGELFF
many	-	TRBV18	TRBJ1-2	CASSPGQGYGYTF
many	TRBD1	TRBV20-1	TRBJ2-1	CSALRDRDNEQFF
many	-	TRBV12-3/TRBV12-4	TRBJ2-7	CASLKDGTYEQYF
many	-	TRBV5-5	TRBJ2-1	CASSKGGGQVDEQFF
-	-	TRBV10-1	TRBJ2-7	CASSVLAGTYEQYF
-	TRBD2	TRBV11-2	TRBJ2-1	CASSSGLAGLYNEQFF